This paragraph covers one T cell receptor (beta chain) sequence. The method was immunoSEQ multiplex PCR; TCRdb's version includes in-frame clones alone and lacks a portion of them. Found here are fewer than 350,000 clones, over 75% of them singletons; the top ten hold approximately 9.4%. Germline values: CDR1 SGHDT, CDR2 YYEEEE. V shed 2 bases and J 6 bases; nucleotides not matched to a gene: 6. The CDR3 totals 14 residues. These data are taken from a study of blood T cell repertoires in COVID-19. Study context: The origin of the acute and convalescent COVID-19 samples was the United States, Italy and Spain. Sources were T cells, B-cell-depleted T cells, or PBMCs; the material itself was cDNA or gDNA.

Study members were between about 18 and 89 years old and lived in 25 or so US regions. Participant reports of clinical history set cohort assignment. The V call is TRBV5-6, the J call TRBJ2-7; 9 bases are a match to TRBD1. This receptor was identified in a middle-aged woman who had recovered from COVID-19. The sample comprised PBMCs or T cells enriched from blood (not recorded which). CDR3 DNA: TGTGCCAGCAGCTTTGGGACAGGGCTTCTCGAGCAGTACTTC. Protein: CASSFGTGLLEQYF.